The 11 T cell receptor beta chains listed next were all sequenced from one sample in a study of cytomegalovirus exposure and HLA in healthy donors. Clones were read by immunoSEQ multiplex PCR, and TCRdb kept only the in-frame ones, dropping some. The sample includes roughly 180,000 clones, 86% of them seen just once. Sequencing input: PBMCs. The receptor source for this set is a man aged 30 to 39 in good health and CMV-seropositive.

V gene TRBV29-1 combines with J gene TRBJ1-2, with D possibly being TRBD1 (5 bases). There are 11 residues in the CDR3. Germline CDR1 SQVTM, CDR2 ANQGSEA. The ends were cut back, 6 bases at V and 5 bases at J, with 10 bases in the middle. CDR3 nucleotide sequence: TGCAGCGTGGGGGACGGGTATGGCTACACCTTC. This codes for CSVGDGYGYTF.

The V and J genes are TRBV19 and TRBJ1-6; D is possibly TRBD1 (6 bases). The CDR3 has 16 amino acids. Germline V gene data show CDR1 as LNHDA and CDR2 as SQIVND (reference sequence). The germline V and J ends were trimmed by 7 bases and 5 bases, with 18 bases remaining between them. CDR3 sequence reads: CASTPAGAPNNSPLHF. The CDR3 region has the DNA TGTGCCAGTACCCCCGCGGGGGCGCCGAATAATTCACCCCTCCACTTT.

The chain is built from TRBV7-9 and TRBJ2-7; D gene uncertain. The V gene lost 5 bases and the J gene lost 0 bases, with 17 bases spanning the gap. Germline V gives CDR1 SEHNR, CDR2 FQNEAQ (reference sequence). The CDR3 spans 16 residues. The CDR3 DNA reads as TGTGCCAGCAGCGGCCCCTGGGTCTCAACCTCCTACGAGCAGTACTTC. Translation: CASSGPWVSTSYEQYF.

V is TRBV7-9 and J is TRBJ1-4; perhaps TRBD1 as D (5 bases). The CDR3 spans 15 residues. Trimming removed 5 bases at V and 13 bases at J, with 23 bases between. Looked up from germline, CDR1 is SEHNR and CDR2 is FQNEAQ (reference sequence). CDR3 DNA: TGTGCCAGCAGCCCCGGGCGGGGCGGTAGGGATTTACTGTTTTTT. It translates to CASSPGRGGRDLLFF.

The chain employs TRBV19 and TRBJ1-4; weak D call: TRBD1 (5 bases). The germline V gene encodes CDR1 LNHDA and CDR2 SQIVND (reference sequence). This CDR3 is built from 17 residues. Between the trimmed V and J ends, which lost 4 bases and 4 bases, there was a span of 19 bases. The chain's CDR3 is CASSKLARQILNEKLFF. The CDR3 nucleotides read TGTGCCAGTAGTAAACTCGCGAGACAGATCCTTAATGAAAAACTGTTTTTT.

V usage is TRBV25-1 and J usage is TRBJ1-1, with a possible D match to TRBD1 (5 bases). V was pared by 5 bases and J by 5 bases, with 18 bases between. This CDR3 is 15 amino acids long. Germline CDR1 MGHDK, CDR2 SYGVNS. CDR3 DNA: TGTGCCAGCAGTCCCCACCGGGGCGAGAGGACTGAAGCTTTCTTT. Translated: CASSPHRGERTEAFF.

V is TRBV27 and J is TRBJ2-1, with D tentatively TRBD1 (6 bases). The CDR3 has 14 amino acids. Germline-derived CDR1 and CDR2 are MNHEY and SMNVEV (reference sequence). V lost 4 bases and J lost 8, with 15 bases in between. The CDR3 region has the DNA TGTGCCAGCAGTTCCTACAGGGAACGCGATGAGCAGTTCTTC. It translates to CASSSYRERDEQFF.

The chain's CDR3 is CSVEEDVAKNIQYF. The CDR3 nucleotides are TGCAGCGTTGAAGAGGACGTAGCCAAAAACATTCAGTACTTC. J is TRBJ2-4 and V is TRBV29-1, with no clear D. V shed 0 bases and J shed 0 bases, with 6 bases lying between them. The CDR3 length is 14 residues. Germline V gene data show CDR1 as SQVTM and CDR2 as ANQGSEA.

This clone has just a few counts. This chain connects TRBV19 to TRBJ1-1, with unresolved D. CDR3 size: 11 residues. The germline CDR1 and CDR2 sequences are LNHDA and SQIVND (reference sequence). V was trimmed by 8 bases and J by 4 bases, leaving 8 bases between them. The chain's CDR3 is CASLGGTEAFF. The CDR3 coding sequence is TGTGCCAGTCTCGGAGGCACTGAAGCTTTCTTT.

The genes are TRBV19 and TRBJ1-6; D may be TRBD1 (5 bases). This CDR3 comprises 15 residues. The V end was cut by 5 bases, the J end by 6 bases, with 14 bases between. Germline loops: CDR1 LNHDA, CDR2 SQIVND (reference sequence). CDR3 nucleotide sequence: TGTGCCAGTAGTTGGGGGACGGGGGGTAATTCACCCCTCCACTTT. Translating it yields CASSWGTGGNSPLHF. Based on the CDR3 plus reference TRBV19 and TRBJ1-6, the full variable domain is DGGITQSPKYLFRKEGQNVTLSCEQNLNHDAMYWYRQDPGQGLRLIYYSQIVNDFQKGDIAEGYSVSREKKESFPLTVTSAQKNPTAFYLCASSWGTGGNSPLHFGNGTRLTVT.

The chain links TRBV4-1 to TRBJ2-7, with D maybe TRBD1 (5 bases). Germline V lookup: CDR1 MGHRA, CDR2 YSYEKL. Trimming took 0 bases from V and 0 from J, leaving 12 bases between them. The CDR3 runs to 16 residues. CDR3 residues: CASSQDTGLSSYEQYF. The CDR3 coding sequence is TGCGCCAGCAGCCAAGATACAGGCCTGAGCTCCTACGAGCAGTACTTC.